In this sample, the clone carrying this T cell receptor beta chain turned up once. The antigen is not known. The repertoire was sequenced with immunoSEQ multiplex PCR; TCRdb's copy has only in-frame clones and lacks some. The sample consists of roughly 12,000 clones, approximately 66% of them appearing once. This specimen belongs to a study of CD4+ T cells in melanoma. Broader study findings: CD8+ T cell, macrophage and B cell function reportedly correlated with neoantigen-specific CD4+ T cells.

The source is a human donor with melanoma. Specimen: cells from a culture (not recorded whether cultured in vitro).

The CDR3 DNA is TGTGCCAGCAGCCCCCGCTCCCCGGGAACAGCCGGGGAGCTGTTTTTT. Encoded protein: CASSPRSPGTAGELFF. The chain has TRBV11-2 and TRBJ2-2; tentatively, D is TRBD2 (5 bases). V was cut by 5 bases and J by 6 bases, with 19 bases left in between. Germline assignment: CDR1 SGHAT and CDR2 FQNNGV. The CDR3 is made up of 16 amino acids.